This T cell receptor (beta chain) stems from a study of shared clonotypes between healthy human individuals. Notes on the study in general: Estimated richness was generally greater in naive than memory subsets. Specimens sampled were limited to blood, with tissue repertoires likely differing. Non-shared clonotypes had lower generation probabilities than those shared by all four donors.

DNA at about 210 ng, 25,000 to 35,000 T cell genomes, went into sorted-subset replicate PCRs. Repertoires were generated with immunoSEQ multiplex PCR, while TCRdb's copy carries only in-frame clones and drops some. The sample has roughly 2 million clones, approximately 95% seen once. V was trimmed by 3 bases and J by 0 bases, leaving 15 bases between them. Per germline, CDR1 WSHSY and CDR2 SAAADI. This CDR3 contains 17 residues. On this clone: The antigen is not known.

This TCR was sampled from a man aged 18 to 30 in good health. This rearrangement joins TRBV10-2 to TRBJ1-3; TRBD1 might be the D (5 bases). Sequencing input: naive CD4+ T cells sorted from blood. The sample's subset: CD45RA+ positively selected. The CDR3, as DNA: TGCGCCAGCAGTGAAATAGCCGGGACCCACTCTGGAAACACCATATATTTT. Translated, it gives CASSEIAGTHSGNTIYF.